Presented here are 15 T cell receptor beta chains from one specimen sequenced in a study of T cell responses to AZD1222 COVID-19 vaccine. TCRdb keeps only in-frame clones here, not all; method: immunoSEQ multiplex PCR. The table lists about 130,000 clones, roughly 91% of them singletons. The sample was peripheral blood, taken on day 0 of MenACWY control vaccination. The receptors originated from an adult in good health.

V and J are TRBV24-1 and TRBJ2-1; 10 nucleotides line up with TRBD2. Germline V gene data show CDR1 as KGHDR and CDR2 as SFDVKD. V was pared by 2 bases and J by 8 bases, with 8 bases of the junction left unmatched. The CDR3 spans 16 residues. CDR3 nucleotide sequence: TGTGCCACCAGTGATTCTCTAGCGGGAGCATTCGATGAGCAGTTCTTC. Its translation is CATSDSLAGAFDEQFF.

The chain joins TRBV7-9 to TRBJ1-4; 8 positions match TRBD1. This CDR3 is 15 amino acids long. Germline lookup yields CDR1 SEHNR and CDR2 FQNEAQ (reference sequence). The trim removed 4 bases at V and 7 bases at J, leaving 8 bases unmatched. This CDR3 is CASSSRTGSGEKLFF. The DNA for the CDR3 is TGTGCCAGCAGCTCGCGGACAGGGTCAGGTGAAAAACTGTTTTTT. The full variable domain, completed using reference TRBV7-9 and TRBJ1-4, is DTGVSQNPRHKITKRGQNVTFRCDPISEHNRLYWYRQTLGQGPEFLTYFQNEAQLEKSRLLSDRFSAERPKGSFSTLEIQRTEQGDSAMYLCASSSRTGSGEKLFFGSGTQLSVL.

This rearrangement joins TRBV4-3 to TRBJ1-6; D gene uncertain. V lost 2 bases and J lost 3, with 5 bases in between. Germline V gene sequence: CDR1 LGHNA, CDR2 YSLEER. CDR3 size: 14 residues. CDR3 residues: CASSQHNYNSPLHF. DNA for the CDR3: TGCGCCAGCAGCCAACACAACTATAATTCACCCCTCCACTTT.

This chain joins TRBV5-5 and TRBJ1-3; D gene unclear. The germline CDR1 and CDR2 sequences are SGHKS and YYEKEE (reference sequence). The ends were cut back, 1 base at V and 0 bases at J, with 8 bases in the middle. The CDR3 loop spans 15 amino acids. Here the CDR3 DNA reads TGTGCCAGCAGCTTGACGGCGAGCTCTGGAAACACCATATATTTT. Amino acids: CASSLTASSGNTIYF.

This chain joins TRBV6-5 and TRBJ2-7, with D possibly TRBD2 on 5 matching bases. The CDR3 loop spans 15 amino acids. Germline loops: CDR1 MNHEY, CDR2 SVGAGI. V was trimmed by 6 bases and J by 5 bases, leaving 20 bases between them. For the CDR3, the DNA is TGTGCCAGCAGCCCACCGATGAGGGCATCCCACGAGCAGTACGTC. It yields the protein CASSPPMRASHEQYV.

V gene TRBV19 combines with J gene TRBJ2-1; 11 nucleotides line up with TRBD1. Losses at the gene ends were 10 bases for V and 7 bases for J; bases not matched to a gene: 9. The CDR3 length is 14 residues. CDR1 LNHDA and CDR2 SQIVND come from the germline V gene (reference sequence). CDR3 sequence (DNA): TGTGCCACCACCGGGACAGGGGGGAGGAATGAGCAGTTCTTC. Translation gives CATTGTGGRNEQFF.

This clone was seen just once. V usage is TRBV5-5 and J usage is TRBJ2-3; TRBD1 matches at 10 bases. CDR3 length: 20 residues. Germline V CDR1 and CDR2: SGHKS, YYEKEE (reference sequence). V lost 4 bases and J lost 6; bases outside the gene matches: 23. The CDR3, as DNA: TGTGCCAGCAGCAACCGGGACAGGGGCGTTCCAGGTTCTCAAACGGATACGCAGTATTTT. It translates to CASSNRDRGVPGSQTDTQYF.

The CDR3 loop is CASSYRNTIYF. The CDR3 bases are TGTGCCAGCAGTTATCGGAACACCATATATTTT. This rearrangement joins TRBV6-6 to TRBJ1-3, with unresolved D. V lost 3 bases to trimming and J lost 7 bases, with 4 bases between them. This CDR3 is built from 11 residues. The V gene's germline CDR1 is MNHNY and CDR2 SVGAGI (reference sequence).

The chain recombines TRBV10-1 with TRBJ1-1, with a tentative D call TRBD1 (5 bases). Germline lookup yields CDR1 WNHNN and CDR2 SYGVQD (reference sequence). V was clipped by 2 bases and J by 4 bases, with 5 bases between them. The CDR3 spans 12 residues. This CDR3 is CASSEGATEAFF. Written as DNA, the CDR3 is TGCGCCAGCAGTGAGGGGGCCACTGAAGCTTTCTTT.

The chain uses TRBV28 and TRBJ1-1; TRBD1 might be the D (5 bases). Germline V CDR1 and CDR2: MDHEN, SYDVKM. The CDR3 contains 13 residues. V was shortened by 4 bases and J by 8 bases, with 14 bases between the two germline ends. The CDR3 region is CASSSGARVEAFF. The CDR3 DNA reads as TGTGCCAGCAGTTCCGGGGCCCGGGTCGAAGCTTTCTTT.

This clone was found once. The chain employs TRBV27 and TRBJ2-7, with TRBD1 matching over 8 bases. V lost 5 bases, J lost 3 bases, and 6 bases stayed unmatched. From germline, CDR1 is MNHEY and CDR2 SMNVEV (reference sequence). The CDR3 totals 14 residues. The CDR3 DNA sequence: TGTGCCAGCAGTGCCAGGGACAGGTACTACGAGCAGTACTTC. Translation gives CASSARDRYYEQYF.

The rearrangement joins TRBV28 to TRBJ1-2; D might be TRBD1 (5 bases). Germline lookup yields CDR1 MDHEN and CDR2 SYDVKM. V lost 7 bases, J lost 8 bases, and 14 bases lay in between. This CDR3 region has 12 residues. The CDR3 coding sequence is TGTGCCAGCACCCCAGTTTGGGGCGGCTACACCTTC. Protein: CASTPVWGGYTF.

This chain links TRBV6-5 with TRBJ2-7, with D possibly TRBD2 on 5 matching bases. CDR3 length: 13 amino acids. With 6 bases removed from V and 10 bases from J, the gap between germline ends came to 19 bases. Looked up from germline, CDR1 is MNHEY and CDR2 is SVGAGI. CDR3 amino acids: CASRPRGFHPQYV. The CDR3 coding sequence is TGTGCCAGCAGACCCCGGGGATTTCATCCACAGTACGTC.

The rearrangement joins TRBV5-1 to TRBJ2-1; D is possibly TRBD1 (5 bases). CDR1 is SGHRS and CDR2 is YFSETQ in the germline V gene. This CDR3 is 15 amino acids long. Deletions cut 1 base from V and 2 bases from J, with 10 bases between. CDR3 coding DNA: TGCGCCAGCAGCTTGTCCGCAGGGACCTACAATGAGCAGTTCTTC. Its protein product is CASSLSAGTYNEQFF.

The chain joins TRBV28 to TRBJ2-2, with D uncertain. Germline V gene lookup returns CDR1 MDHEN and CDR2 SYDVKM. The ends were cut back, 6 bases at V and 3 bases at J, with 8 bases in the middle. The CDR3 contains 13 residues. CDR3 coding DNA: TGTGCCAGCAGGCGGCGTTACACCGGGGAGCTGTTTTTT. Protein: CASRRRYTGELFF.